This T cell receptor (beta chain) was documented in a study of cytomegalovirus exposure and HLA in healthy donors. Study overall: Assignment to the Caucasian-associated ancestry cluster applied to roughly 80% of the roughly 420 genotyped donors.

The germline V gene encodes CDR1 SEHNR and CDR2 FQNEAQ (reference sequence). V was trimmed by 3 bases and J by 5 bases, leaving 10 bases between them. The length of the CDR3 is 14 residues. As concerns this clone: The antigen is unknown.

Study results and caveats: From TCR beta sequences, most subjects' HLA-A and HLA-B alleles were reportedly predicted accurately. Later analysis identified a missense DCLRE1C variant that was linked to TCR beta V- and J-gene trimming.

PCR amplification relied on 60 Vbeta primers (plus 13 Jbeta primers). Measured with immunoSEQ multiplex PCR; TCRdb has only the in-frame clones, and not every one. In the table there are 95,000 to 100,000 clones, more than 80% of which are singletons. Specimen: PBMCs. This TCR came from a man aged 30 to 45 in good health and CMV-seronegative. The gene calls are TRBV7-9 and TRBJ1-4; the D gene is possibly TRBD1 (6 bases). The CDR3 sequence: CASSLDRFNEKLFF. CDR3 DNA sequence: TGTGCCAGCAGCTTGGACAGATTCAATGAAAAACTGTTTTTT.